A single sample is the source of the 9 T cell receptor beta chains below, sequenced in a study of cytomegalovirus exposure and HLA in healthy donors. In the PCR, 60 Vbeta and 13 Jbeta primers were used. Libraries were prepared by immunoSEQ multiplex PCR; TCRdb keeps only in-frame clonotypes and omits some of them. The sample lists about 190,000 clones, more than 75% occurring once. Source material: PBMCs. The source of these receptors is a man aged 25 to 40 in good health and CMV-seronegative.

This clone was observed a handful of times. J is TRBJ1-4 and V is TRBV6-6; 7 bases are shared with TRBD1. The CDR3 has 13 amino acids. The germline CDR1 and CDR2 sequences are MNHNY and SVGAGI (reference sequence). Trimming at V came to 9 bases and at J to 9 bases, leaving 10 bases not matched to a gene. CDR3 sequence (DNA): TGTGCCAGGGCCGGACAGGTAGGGAAAAAACTGTTTTTT. As protein: CARAGQVGKKLFF.

The chain has TRBV5-6 and TRBJ1-1; D unclear. In germline, CDR1 is SGHDT, CDR2 YYEEEE. Trimming removed 4 bases at V and 0 bases at J, with 22 bases between. The CDR3 is 18 residues long. The CDR3 reads CASSPSWVSGGMNTEAFF. CDR3 DNA: TGTGCCAGCAGCCCCTCTTGGGTCTCTGGAGGGATGAACACTGAAGCTTTCTTT.

The chain uses TRBV15 and TRBJ1-2, with unresolved D. CDR3 length: 12 amino acids. V lost 0 bases and J 6 bases, leaving 5 bases between the germline ends. The V gene's germline CDR1 is LNHNV and CDR2 YYDKDF (reference sequence). CDR3 sequence reads: CATSRDRNGYTF. DNA of the CDR3: TGTGCCACCAGCAGAGACAGAAATGGCTACACCTTC.

This clone has a handful of counts. The chain's CDR3 is CSVGPLAGNSYEQYF. CDR3 sequence (DNA): TGCAGCGTTGGCCCTCTAGCGGGGAACTCCTACGAGCAGTACTTC. The chain employs TRBV29-1 and TRBJ2-7; 9 bases are shared with TRBD2. The CDR3 is made up of 15 amino acids. V shed 4 bases, J shed 0 bases, and the junction held 7 bases outside the gene matches. In germline, CDR1 is SQVTM, CDR2 ANQGSEA.

This clone showed up just a few times. The V and J genes are TRBV28 and TRBJ1-1; tentative D call: TRBD1 (6 bases). Germline CDR1 and CDR2: MDHEN and SYDVKM. The V end was cut by 7 bases, the J end by 5 bases, with 11 bases between. The CDR3 has 12 amino acids. The CDR3 DNA follows: TGTGCCAGCATCCTACAGGGAACTGAAGCTTTCTTT. This encodes CASILQGTEAFF.

This clone is a singleton in its sample. The rearrangement uses TRBV6-5 and TRBJ2-1; 12 positions match TRBD1. The length of the CDR3 is 15 residues. The V gene end was trimmed by 5 bases and the J gene end by 4 bases; junction bases not matched to a gene: 3. The V gene's germline CDR1 is MNHEY and CDR2 SVGAGI. The CDR3 is CASSPGQGAYNEQFF. The CDR3 DNA reads as TGTGCCAGCAGTCCGGGACAGGGGGCTTACAATGAGCAGTTCTTC.

This chain links TRBV9 with TRBJ2-2, with D hard to call. The CDR3 covers 15 residues. The germline V gene has CDR1 SGDLS and CDR2 YYNGEE. Between the trimmed V and J ends, which lost 0 bases and 0 bases, there was a span of 6 bases. The CDR3 protein is CASSVDPSNTGELFF. The DNA for the CDR3 is TGTGCCAGCAGCGTAGATCCCTCGAACACCGGGGAGCTGTTTTTT.

CDR3 amino acids: CASTPSAGQETQYF. Written as DNA, the CDR3 is TGTGCCAGCACCCCCAGCGCCGGGCAAGAGACCCAGTACTTC. The chain combines TRBV28 with TRBJ2-5; no firm D call. The CDR3 totals 14 residues. The V end lost 7 bases, the J end lost 2 bases, and 14 bases lay between the germline ends. Germline CDR1 reads MDHEN; CDR2 reads SYDVKM.

The chain combines TRBV9 with TRBJ2-2; tentatively, D is TRBD2 (5 bases). Trimming shortened V by 4 bases and J by 2 bases, and 9 bases separated the two germline ends. The length of the CDR3 is 14 residues. The germline V gene encodes CDR1 SGDLS and CDR2 YYNGEE. Written as DNA, the CDR3 is TGTGCCAGCAGCCCGTCGGGAAACACCGGGGAGCTGTTTTTT. Its translation is CASSPSGNTGELFF.